The clone carrying this T cell receptor beta chain was observed once. The antigen remains undetermined. Vbeta (60) and Jbeta (13) primers were used in the PCR. Profiling relied on immunoSEQ multiplex PCR, and the TCRdb table lists in-frame clones only, not all of them. The sample has about 84,000 clones, just under 80% seen once; the top ten hold 2% to 3%. This sample is part of a study of cytomegalovirus exposure and HLA in healthy donors. At the level of the study: Clustering assigned about 80% of the roughly 430 genotyped donors to the Caucasian-associated ancestry cluster. Study observations and caveats: Associated with cytomegalovirus, according to the listing, were 164 TCR beta chains.

CDR1 and CDR2 (germline): SGHTA, FQGTGA. V shed 1 base and J 2 bases; nucleotides not matched to a gene: 3. This CDR3 is built from 15 residues. The V call is TRBV7-3, the J call TRBJ2-3; 7 bases line up with TRBD2. This receptor was taken from a male donor in good health and CMV-seropositive. The sequenced material came from PBMCs. The CDR3 coding sequence is TGTGCCAGCAGCTTAATCGGGGGGAACACAGATACGCAGTATTTT. This sequence encodes CASSLIGGNTDTQYF. The full variable domain, completed using reference TRBV7-3 and TRBJ2-3, is GAGVSQTPSNKVTEKGKYVELRCDPISGHTALYWYRQSLGQGPEFLIYFQGTGAADDSGLPNDRFFAVRPEGSVSTLKIQRTERGDSAVYLCASSLIGGNTDTQYFGPGTRLTVL.